This T cell receptor beta chain is drawn from a study of T cells in narcolepsy. TCRdb's table, derived via immunoSEQ multiplex PCR, lists solely in-frame clones and lacks some. This sample yields under 35,000 clones, of which approximately 87% are seen a single time; approximately 1% belongs to the top ten. The CDR3 is 15 residues long. Germline lookup yields CDR1 LNHDA and CDR2 SQIVND (reference sequence). V was pared by 3 bases and J by 2 bases, with 14 bases between. Material for sequencing was memory (CD45RA-) CD4+ T cells from blood. The V gene is TRBV19, the J gene TRBJ2-7; D ambiguous. The sequence came from a human donor in good health. CDR3 DNA sequence: TGTGCCAGTAGTATTCAGTCAGAAACTCCCTACGAGCAGTACTTC. It translates to CASSIQSETPYEQYF.